This T cell receptor beta chain is from a study of human T cells and chemical hapten exposure. TCRdb re-called the RACE reads with MiXCR, one entry per CDR3 protein. The data hold about 96,000 distinct CDR3 sequences, with 9.3% observed a single time. Time point reported: patch test 2, 6 weeks after DPC sensitization. Treatment defined: therapeutic diphenylcyclopropenone sensitization with weekly scalp DPC. The TCR comes from a woman aged 40 to 49 with alopecia areata. Some clones in this sample may be carry-over from other donors' samples. Here the sequenced sample was whole blood, taken in connection with sensitization to the hapten diphenylcyclopropenone (DPC).

The CDR3 here is CASSTGGSETQYF. DNA for the CDR3: TGTGCCAGCAGCACTGGGGGGTCGGAGACCCAGTACTTC. The J gene is TRBJ2-5, the V gene TRBV7-9, with D possibly TRBD2 on 6 matching bases. Per the germline V gene, CDR1 is SEHNR and CDR2 is FQNEAQ (reference sequence). Trimming shortened V by 5 bases and J by 5 bases, and 12 bases separated the two germline ends. CDR3 length: 13 amino acids.